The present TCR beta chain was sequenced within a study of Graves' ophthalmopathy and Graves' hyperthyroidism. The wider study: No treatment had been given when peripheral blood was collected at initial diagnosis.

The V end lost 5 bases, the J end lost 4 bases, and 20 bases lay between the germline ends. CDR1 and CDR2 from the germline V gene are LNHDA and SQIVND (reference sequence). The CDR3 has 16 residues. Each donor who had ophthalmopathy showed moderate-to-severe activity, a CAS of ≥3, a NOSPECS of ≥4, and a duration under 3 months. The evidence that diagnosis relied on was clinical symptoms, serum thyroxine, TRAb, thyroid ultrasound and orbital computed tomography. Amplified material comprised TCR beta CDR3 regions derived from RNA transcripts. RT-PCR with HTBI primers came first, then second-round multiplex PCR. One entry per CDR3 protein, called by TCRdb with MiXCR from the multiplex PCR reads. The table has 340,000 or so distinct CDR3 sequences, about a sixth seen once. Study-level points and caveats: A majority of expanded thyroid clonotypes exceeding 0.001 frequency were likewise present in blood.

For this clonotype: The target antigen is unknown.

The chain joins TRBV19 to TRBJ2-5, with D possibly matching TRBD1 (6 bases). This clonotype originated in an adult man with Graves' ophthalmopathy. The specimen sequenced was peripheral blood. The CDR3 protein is CASSGARQGPRETQYF. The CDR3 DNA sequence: TGTGCCAGTAGTGGGGCCCGGCAGGGGCCCCGAGAGACCCAGTACTTC.